Sequencing of this TCR beta chain was carried out in a study of T cells in Graves' hyperthyroidism and ophthalmopathy. Findings of the study overall: Blood held most thyroid clonotypes expanded above 0.001 frequency.

The CDR3 is made up of 17 amino acids. Looked up from germline, CDR1 is SGHVS and CDR2 is FNYEAQ. Trimming stripped 5 bases from V and 1 base from J, with 20 bases between. Each patient was aged 18 to 65 and had newly diagnosed hyperthyroidism of under 2 months' duration. Each diagnosis was grounded in clinical symptoms, serum thyroxine and TRAb, thyroid ultrasound, and orbital computed tomography. The PBMCs studied were ones that came from 10 ml fresh peripheral blood. Amplification of TCR beta CDR3 regions used RNA as the template. The HTBI set primed first-round TCR CDR3 RT-PCR. TCRdb analysed the multiplex PCR reads with MiXCR anew, one entry per CDR3 protein. The data hold about 360,000 distinct CDR3 sequences, with approximately 13% observed a single time. This clonotype was counted many times. What it binds is unknown.

The chain recombines TRBV7-6 with TRBJ1-1, with D tentatively TRBD1 (5 bases). The receptor's source is a woman younger than 30 with Graves' hyperthyroidism. Sequencing used blood. The CDR3 nucleotides read TGTGCCAGCAGCCCAGGGCGTGTCAGGAAGGGGAACACTGAAGCTTTCTTT. The encoded protein is CASSPGRVRKGNTEAFF.